Following are 29 T cell receptor beta chains from one sample sequenced in a study of T cells in Graves' hyperthyroidism and ophthalmopathy. Template material for amplifying TCR beta CDR3 regions consisted of RNA transcripts. The HTBI primer set drove a first-round RT-PCR of the TCR CDR3. TCRdb fed the multiplex PCR reads into MiXCR, producing one record per CDR3 protein. The profile shows hundreds of thousands of distinct CDR3 sequences, about 43% of them singletons. Sequencing was performed on peripheral blood or thyroid tissue (not recorded which). All receptors derive from a woman aged 18-29 years with Graves' hyperthyroidism.

This clonotype was counted many times. The chain links TRBV7-8 to TRBJ2-7; 10 bases match TRBD1. The CDR3 consists of 15 residues. The germline CDR1 and CDR2 sequences are SGHVS and FQNEAQ. The J segment lost 4 bases and the V segment lost 4 bases, leaving 7 bases of the junction unmatched. In nucleotides, the CDR3 is TGTGCCAGCAGCTCGCGGGACAGGGGTGGTTACGAGCAGTACTTC. Protein product: CASSSRDRGGYEQYF.

This clonotype was recorded many times. This chain joins TRBV9 and TRBJ1-4; no definite D call. The germline gives CDR1 SGDLS, CDR2 YYNGEE. V lost 0 bases and J 6 bases, leaving 9 bases between the germline ends. The CDR3 spans 14 residues. The CDR3 nucleotides read TGTGCCAGCAGCGTAGGGGGAAGGGATGAAAAACTGTTTTTT. This encodes CASSVGGRDEKLFF. Based on the CDR3 plus reference TRBV9 and TRBJ1-4, the full variable domain is DSGVTQTPKHLITATGQRVTLRCSPRSGDLSVYWYQQSLDQGLQFLIQYYNGEERAKGNILERFSAQQFPDLHSELNLSSLELGDSALYFCASSVGGRDEKLFFGSGTQLSVL.

There are many counts of this clonotype. The V call is TRBV24-1, the J call TRBJ1-1; 8 bases align to TRBD1. The CDR3 totals 14 residues. Trimming removed 4 bases from V and 5 bases from J; junction bases left unmatched: 5. The germline gives CDR1 KGHDR, CDR2 SFDVKD. Written as DNA, the CDR3 is TGTGCCACCAGTGAATCAGGGGGCGCGACTGAAGCTTTCTTT. Translating gives CATSESGGATEAFF.

This clonotype occurred many times. V and J are TRBV2 and TRBJ1-4; 11 nucleotides align to TRBD1. V was clipped by 7 bases and J by 8 bases; unmatched bases: 3. The V gene's germline CDR1 is SNHLY and CDR2 FYNNEI. This CDR3 is 13 amino acids long. The CDR3 protein is CASTGQGAEKLFF. The DNA of the CDR3 is TGTGCCAGCACTGGACAGGGGGCAGAAAAACTGTTTTTT.

This clonotype occurred many times. The rearrangement links TRBV7-8 to TRBJ2-5; TRBD2 matches 10 bases. Trimming took 1 base from V and 4 from J; bases not matched to a gene: 3. This CDR3 contains 15 residues. Germline V lookup: CDR1 SGHVS, CDR2 FQNEAQ. CDR3 sequence reads: CASSLGVAGGETQYF. The CDR3 region has the DNA TGTGCCAGCAGCTTAGGGGTAGCGGGAGGAGAGACCCAGTACTTC.

J is TRBJ2-6 and V is TRBV15; TRBD1 aligns across 9 bases. Trimming at V came to 4 bases and at J to 0 bases, leaving 4 bases not matched to a gene. The CDR3 totals 17 residues. Germline CDR1 and CDR2: LNHNV and YYDKDF (reference sequence). CDR3 sequence: CATSTGTGRSGANVLTF. The CDR3 nucleotides are TGTGCCACCAGCACCGGGACAGGGCGCTCTGGGGCCAACGTCCTGACTTTC. Filled out from reference TRBV15 and TRBJ2-6, the complete variable domain reads DAMVIQNPRYQVTQFGKPVTLSCSQTLNHNVMYWYQQKSSQAPKLLFHYYDKDFNNEADTPDNFQSRRPNTSFCFLDIRSPGLGDTAMYLCATSTGTGRSGANVLTFGAGSRLTVL.

The CDR3 DNA reads TGTGCCAGCAGCTTTTGGGTCGCCGACGGGGAGCTGTTTTTT. Encoded protein: CASSFWVADGELFF. The V gene is TRBV7-6, the J gene TRBJ2-2; no clear D gene. The CDR3 is 14 amino acids. Trimming took off 3 bases at V and 7 bases at J, with 12 bases between the two ends. Germline CDR1 reads SGHVS; CDR2 reads FNYEAQ.

Comment on this clonotype: A junction end diverges from the germline sequence, so it may reflect a read error. The chain combines TRBV7-9 with TRBJ2-7; TRBD1 matches 8 bases. CDR3 length equals 15 residues. CDR1 is SEHNR and CDR2 is FQNEAQ in the germline V gene (reference sequence). The CDR3, as DNA: TGCGCCAGCAGCCCCTCCGGGACAGGAGCCTACGAGCAGTACTTC. Protein product: CASSPSGTGAYEQYF.

Regarding this clonotype: Sequence at one end of the junction differs from germline and may be a read error. The chain links TRBV20-1 to TRBJ2-5, with D hard to call. Germline V gives CDR1 DFQATT, CDR2 SNEGSKA (reference sequence). The CDR3 spans 10 residues. The DNA of the CDR3 is TGCAGTGCTCCGCGGCCGACCCACTACTTC. It codes for CSAPRPTHYF.

As concerns this clonotype: Given a much more abundant clone one base away, this may be a read error. The chain has TRBV7-6 and TRBJ1-2; 10 nucleotides match TRBD1. Germline CDR1 reads SGHVS; CDR2 reads FNYEAQ. V shed 5 bases and J 8 bases; nucleotides not matched to a gene: 8. The CDR3 length is 14 residues. Written as DNA, the CDR3 is TGTGCCAGCAGCCCACGACAGGGGGCGGAGGGCTACACCTTC. This gives the protein CASSPRQGAEGYTF. The full variable domain, with the rest looked up from reference TRBV7-6 and TRBJ1-2, is GAGVSQSPRYKVTKRGQDVALRCDPISGHVSLYWYRQALGQGPEFLTYFNYEAQQDKSGLPNDRFSAERPEGSISTLTIQRTEQRDSAMYRCASSPRQGAEGYTFGSGTRLTVV.

V gene TRBV20-1 combines with J gene TRBJ2-7, with 8 bases that match TRBD2. CDR1 DFQATT and CDR2 SNEGSKA come from the germline V gene (reference sequence). CDR3 size: 14 residues. Trimming at V came to 5 bases and at J to 0 bases, leaving 6 bases not matched to a gene. The CDR3 DNA follows: TGCAGTGCTGGGGGACTAGGAAGCTCCTACGAGCAGTACTTC. Amino acids: CSAGGLGSSYEQYF.

The rearrangement uses TRBV24-1 and TRBJ2-7; D gene uncertain. Trimming cost V 5 bases and J 3 bases, with 10 bases left between them. Germline V gene data show CDR1 as KGHDR and CDR2 as SFDVKD. The CDR3 contains 13 residues. For the CDR3, the DNA is TGTGCCACCAGTGCTAAGATTGACTACGAGCAGTACTTC. Encoded protein: CATSAKIDYEQYF.

This clonotype has a handful of counts. The CDR3 nucleotides read TGTGCCACCAGTGATTTCCCGGACGGGAACACCGGGGAGCTGTTTTTT. This sequence encodes CATSDFPDGNTGELFF. This sequence joins TRBV24-1 and TRBJ2-2; no clear D gene. Germline V gene lookup returns CDR1 KGHDR and CDR2 SFDVKD. V lost 1 base and J lost 1, with 9 bases in between. This CDR3 is 16 amino acids long.

This clonotype showed up just a few times. V and J are TRBV7-9 and TRBJ2-7; D unclear. CDR1 is SEHNR, CDR2 FQNEAQ, per germline (reference sequence). The CDR3 spans 16 residues. Trimming cost V 5 bases and J 3 bases, with 20 bases left between them. CDR3 sequence (DNA): TGTGCCAGCAGCCTAAGGCGAGTATCGGCTAGCTACGAGCAGTACTTC. Its protein product is CASSLRRVSASYEQYF.

This clonotype was picked up a small number of times. An end of the junction differs from the germline gene, which may be a read error. The chain carries TRBV7-2 and TRBJ1-5, with D uncertain. Germline V gene data show CDR1 as SGHTA and CDR2 as FQGNSA. The CDR3 covers 16 residues. The CDR3 nucleotides are TGTGCCAGCAGTTTAGGGCCGGGATCGAGCAATCAGCCCCAGCATTTT. It codes for CASSLGPGSSNQPQHF.

V and J are TRBV9 and TRBJ2-7, with D perhaps TRBD1 or TRBD2 (7 bases each). The CDR3 spans 15 residues. V shed 7 bases and J shed 1 base, with 18 bases lying between them. Germline assignment: CDR1 SGDLS and CDR2 YYNGEE. In DNA form, the CDR3 reads TGTGCCAGCGGGCCACAGGGGAGGGAATCCTACGAGCAGTACTTC. Protein sequence: CASGPQGRESYEQYF.

About this clonotype itself: This may come from a read error, since a much larger clone is one base off. The chain links TRBV7-2 to TRBJ1-6, with a tentative D call TRBD1 (5 bases). CDR3 size: 15 residues. Germline assignment: CDR1 SGHTA and CDR2 FQGNSA. V shed 5 bases and J shed 10 bases, with 18 bases lying between them. The CDR3: CASSGTGTGESPLHF. The CDR3 DNA is TGTGCCAGCAGCGGGACCGGGACGGGGGAATCACCCCTCCACTTT.

V gene TRBV4-1 combines with J gene TRBJ1-5, with unresolved D. From germline, CDR1 is MGHRA and CDR2 YSYEKL. Trimming pared 1 base from V and 11 bases from J, leaving 15 bases between. The CDR3 consists of 14 residues. Here the CDR3 reads CASSQVGMRRAQHF. The DNA for the CDR3 is TGCGCCAGCAGCCAAGTTGGCATGCGGAGGGCCCAGCATTTT.

This clonotype has a count of ten or more. V gene TRBV14 combines with J gene TRBJ1-2; the D is unclear. Germline V CDR1 and CDR2: SGHDN, FVKESK. V lost 0 bases and J 4 bases, leaving 6 bases between the germline ends. CDR3 length: 13 amino acids. The CDR3 is CASSQDAGYGYTF. The DNA for the CDR3 is TGTGCCAGCAGCCAAGATGCAGGCTATGGCTACACCTTC.

The chain's CDR3 is CASSTWTGGSYEQYF. Written as DNA, the CDR3 is TGTGCCAGCAGCACCTGGACAGGGGGCTCCTACGAGCAGTACTTC. The V gene is TRBV7-2, the J gene TRBJ2-7; 10 bases are a match to TRBD1. The CDR3 has 15 residues. Germline V lookup: CDR1 SGHTA, CDR2 FQGNSA. V was clipped by 5 bases and J by 0 bases; unmatched bases: 4.

With respect to this clonotype: This may be a read error: a much more frequent sequence differs by one nucleotide. The gene calls are TRBV2 and TRBJ1-2; D not resolved. Per germline, CDR1 SNHLY and CDR2 FYNNEI. The CDR3 has 14 amino acids. V was pared by 5 bases and J by 6 bases, with 16 bases between. DNA of the CDR3: TGTGCCAGCAGTCCAGAAACGCGGATTGATGGCTACACCTTC. This codes for CASSPETRIDGYTF.

A remark on this clonotype: With a much larger clone just one base away, this may be a read error. Given the absence of the conserved phenylalanine or tryptophan at the CDR3 end, a read error is likely. The gene calls are TRBV7-9 and TRBJ2-5; unclear D gene. The V gene lost 1 base and the J gene lost 7 bases, with 10 bases spanning the gap. Per germline, CDR1 SEHNR and CDR2 FQNEAQ (reference sequence). The CDR3 has 13 amino acids. The CDR3, as DNA: TGTGCCAGCAGCTTAGACGGCCCAGGGACCCAGTACCTC. Translated, it gives CASSLDGPGTQYL.

The chain combines TRBV15 with TRBJ1-1; D call uncertain. The V and J ends lost 3 bases and 0 bases respectively, with 8 bases between them. The germline V gene has CDR1 LNHNV and CDR2 YYDKDF (reference sequence). The length of the CDR3 is 14 residues. The CDR3 DNA follows: TGTGCCACCAGCAGCACACCGATGAACACTGAAGCTTTCTTT. Encoded protein: CATSSTPMNTEAFF.

The gene calls are TRBV7-2 and TRBJ2-7, with TRBD1 matching 7 bases. The ends lost 5 bases at V and 0 bases at J; junction bases unmatched: 7. Germline V gene lookup returns CDR1 SGHTA and CDR2 FQGNSA. The CDR3 totals 15 residues. The CDR3 DNA is TGTGCCAGCAGCCCAGACAGGGACCCCTCCTACGAGCAGTACTTC. Encoded protein: CASSPDRDPSYEQYF. The whole variable domain, remainder taken from reference TRBV7-2 and TRBJ2-7, is GAGVSQSPSNKVTEKGKDVELRCDPISGHTALYWYRQSLGQGLEFLIYFQGNSAPDKSGLPSDRFSAERTGGSVSTLTIQRTQQEDSAVYLCASSPDRDPSYEQYFGPGTRLTVT.

The sample holds a few counts of this clonotype. V is TRBV15 and J is TRBJ1-1; possibly TRBD1 for D (6 bases). CDR1 and CDR2 (germline): LNHNV, YYDKDF (reference sequence). The V gene lost 1 base and the J gene lost 1 base, with 7 bases spanning the gap. CDR3 length equals 14 residues. The CDR3: CATSRVGGNTEAFF. As DNA, the CDR3 is TGTGCCACCAGCAGAGTAGGGGGGAACACTGAAGCTTTCTTT.

This clonotype was seen just once. V usage is TRBV25-1 and J usage is TRBJ1-6; tentatively, D is TRBD1 (5 bases). This CDR3 has 15 amino acids. The germline V gene has CDR1 MGHDK and CDR2 SYGVNS. The V and J ends lost 6 bases and 7 bases respectively, with 16 bases between them. This CDR3 reads CASSWDWGPNSPLHF. For the CDR3, the DNA is TGTGCCAGCAGCTGGGACTGGGGTCCAAATTCACCCCTCCACTTT.

In this sample, this clonotype turned up many times. This rearrangement joins TRBV7-9 to TRBJ2-5; D remains ambiguous. Germline-derived CDR1 and CDR2 are SEHNR and FQNEAQ (reference sequence). With 4 bases removed from V and 12 bases from J, the gap between germline ends came to 12 bases. The CDR3 loop spans 11 amino acids. The CDR3 coding sequence is TGTGCCAGCAGCTACTCCGGGCCCGAGTACTTC. Translated: CASSYSGPEYF.

The chain couples TRBV6-1 to TRBJ1-4, with D hard to call. The CDR3 length is 14 residues. Trimming removed 7 bases at V and 4 bases at J, with 13 bases between. Germline values: CDR1 MNHNS, CDR2 SASEGT. The CDR3 protein is CASTEDGSNEKLFF. CDR3 bases: TGTGCCAGCACCGAGGACGGCAGTAATGAAAAACTGTTTTTT.

This chain connects TRBV13 to TRBJ2-6, with TRBD1 matching over 7 bases. The V and J ends lost 6 bases and 0 bases, in that order; junction bases with no gene match: 11. The CDR3 consists of 18 residues. Germline V CDR1 and CDR2: PRHDT, FYEKMQ (reference sequence). The CDR3: CASSFDRVLTSGANVLTF. Here the CDR3 DNA reads TGTGCCAGCAGTTTCGACAGGGTGCTTACCTCTGGGGCCAACGTCCTGACTTTC.